A single sample is the source of the 17 T cell receptor beta chains below, sequenced in a study of post-analysis software for immune sequencing data (dated by TCRdb to the mid-2010s). Broad study findings and their caveats: A few TRBV segments, including TRBV5-6, TRBV5-1 and TRBV20-1, were significantly more frequent in patients than controls.

Library preparation employed PCR. Sequencing instrument: Illumina HiSeq 2500. Unique molecular identifiers were incorporated into TCR beta cDNA libraries to reduce PCR and sequencing biases. The public reads were run again by TCRdb, first through fastp at Q25 and then through MiXCR, and only productive beta chains were kept. CDR3 protein duplicates are merged, each entry listing the most common genes and DNA. Counted in this sample were a few hundred thousand distinct CDR3 sequences; approximately 33% of them appeared once. The top ten hold around an eighth of the sample. What these receptors recognize is not known. Specimen: blood. The receptors originated from a girl aged 5 to 17 with multiple sclerosis.

The chain employs TRBV20-1 and TRBJ2-1, with D possibly being TRBD2 (5 bases). The germline V gene encodes CDR1 DFQATT and CDR2 SNEGSKA (reference sequence). This CDR3 is built from 13 residues. Between the trimmed V and J ends, which lost 1 base and 5 bases, there was a span of 9 bases. The CDR3 loop is CSARGGSDNEQFF. CDR3 coding DNA: TGCAGTGCTAGAGGCGGGTCAGACAATGAGCAGTTCTTC.

CDR3: CASSVGPNQPQHF. DNA for the CDR3: TGTGCCAGCAGCGTAGGTCCCAATCAGCCCCAGCATTTT. V and J are TRBV9 and TRBJ1-5; no definite D call. Germline loops: CDR1 SGDLS, CDR2 YYNGEE. This CDR3 spans 13 amino acids. The V gene lost 0 bases and the J gene lost 3 bases, with 4 bases spanning the gap.

The DNA of the CDR3 is TGCAGCGTTGAGGAGAATCAGGGTTACGAGCAGTACTTC. Amino acids: CSVEENQGYEQYF. The chain carries TRBV29-1 and TRBJ2-7; D is perhaps TRBD1 (5 bases). Trimming shortened V by 3 bases and J by 4 bases, and 13 bases separated the two germline ends. Germline CDR1 SQVTM, CDR2 ANQGSEA. The CDR3 covers 13 residues.

This chain joins TRBV4-2 and TRBJ2-7; tentative D call: TRBD1 (7 bases). This CDR3 has 16 amino acids. The germline V and J ends were trimmed by 8 bases and 2 bases, with 22 bases remaining between them. Per germline, CDR1 LGHNA and CDR2 YNFKEQ. The CDR3 loop reads CASGPGGTPYTYEQYF. The DNA for the CDR3 is TGTGCCAGCGGCCCAGGGGGGACCCCCTATACCTACGAGCAGTACTTC.

The chain uses TRBV9 and TRBJ2-3; D unclear. Trimming shortened V by 4 bases and J by 0 bases, and 18 bases separated the two germline ends. Germline V gives CDR1 SGDLS, CDR2 YYNGEE. The length of the CDR3 is 17 residues. The CDR3 DNA follows: TGTGCCAGCAGCCCTCCAGCTCGTCGGCCTAGCACAGATACGCAGTATTTT. Encoded protein: CASSPPARRPSTDTQYF. Full variable domain (missing parts from reference TRBV9 and TRBJ2-3): DSGVTQTPKHLITATGQRVTLRCSPRSGDLSVYWYQQSLDQGLQFLIQYYNGEERAKGNILERFSAQQFPDLHSELNLSSLELGDSALYFCASSPPARRPSTDTQYFGPGTRLTVL.

This clonotype was counted a few times. Here the CDR3 DNA reads TGTGCCAGCGTGAGGACAGGGGGCTATGAGACCCAGTACTTC. It codes for CASVRTGGYETQYF. The rearrangement uses TRBV5-8 and TRBJ2-5, with 11 nucleotides matching TRBD1. Per the germline V gene, CDR1 is SGHTS and CDR2 is YDEGEE. The V segment lost 7 bases and the J segment 5 bases; nucleotides outside the gene matches: 7. The CDR3 is 14 amino acids.

This clonotype turned up a few times. CDR3 amino acids: CASSPLRGEQYF. CDR3 bases: TGTGCCAGCTCACCGCTCCGGGGCGAGCAGTACTTC. The rearrangement links TRBV18 to TRBJ2-5; D may be TRBD2 (5 bases). The end of the DNA fits TRBJ2-7 better, so the J call may be wrong. CDR1 and CDR2 (germline): KGHSH, LQKENI. The CDR3 totals 12 residues.

This clonotype has at least ten counts. The gene calls are TRBV7-3 and TRBJ2-5; 8 nucleotides align to TRBD1. The J call may be mistaken, given a closer DNA end match to TRBJ2-7. The CDR3 is 12 residues long. CDR1 is SGHTA, CDR2 FQGTGA, per germline. The CDR3 DNA follows: TGTGCCAGCAGCGGACAGGGTGGCGAGCAGTACTTC. Amino acid sequence: CASSGQGGEQYF.

This clonotype was counted between two and nine times. The chain uses TRBV27 and TRBJ2-3, with TRBD2 as a possible D gene (5 bases). Germline values: CDR1 MNHEY, CDR2 SMNVEV (reference sequence). Deletions cut 7 bases from V and 0 bases from J, with 14 bases between. The CDR3 is 15 residues long. The CDR3 region is CASMSLGRSTDTQYF. Written as DNA, the CDR3 is TGTGCCAGCATGTCCTTAGGGAGAAGCACAGATACGCAGTATTTT.

The chain employs TRBV29-1 and TRBJ1-1; D is possibly TRBD1 (6 bases). The CDR3 has 13 amino acids. In germline, CDR1 is SQVTM, CDR2 ANQGSEA. Trimming stripped 7 bases from V and 1 base from J, with 13 bases between. The CDR3 region is CSALGGENTEAFF. The CDR3, as DNA: TGCAGCGCCCTCGGGGGCGAGAACACTGAAGCTTTCTTT.

The chain combines TRBV29-1 with TRBJ1-2, with D unclear. Germline-derived CDR1 and CDR2 are SQVTM and ANQGSEA. V lost 1 base and J 7 bases, leaving 7 bases between the germline ends. This CDR3 comprises 11 residues. CDR3 nucleotides: TGCAGCGTTGAAGCAGTGGGTGGCTACACCTTC. Its translation: CSVEAVGGYTF.

The genes are TRBV4-3 and TRBJ1-2, with unresolved D. In germline, CDR1 is LGHNA, CDR2 YSLEER. V lost 0 bases and J lost 5, with 13 bases in between. The length of the CDR3 is 15 residues. The CDR3 DNA follows: TGCGCCAGCAGCCAAGATCCGGGTTTGCGGTATGGCTACACCTTC. This encodes CASSQDPGLRYGYTF.

This clonotype was seen many times. This chain uses TRBV20-1 with TRBJ1-2; D may be TRBD1 (6 bases). Germline V gene lookup returns CDR1 DFQATT and CDR2 SNEGSKA (reference sequence). The CDR3 runs to 13 residues. Trimming took off 3 bases at V and 2 bases at J, with 10 bases between the two ends. This CDR3 reads CSASSGQNYGYTF. In DNA, the CDR3 is TGCAGTGCTAGTTCAGGACAGAACTATGGCTACACCTTC.

In its sample, this clonotype was seen a few times. The chain recombines TRBV6-1 with TRBJ2-7, with no clear D. This CDR3 region has 15 residues. Germline assignment: CDR1 MNHNS and CDR2 SASEGT. V was pared by 0 bases and J by 0 bases, with 9 bases between. In DNA, the CDR3 is TGTGCCAGCAGTGAAGCCTCACAAGGCTCCTACGAGCAGTACTTC. This gives the protein CASSEASQGSYEQYF.

This rearrangement joins TRBV3-1 to TRBJ1-5; D ambiguous. The germline CDR1 and CDR2 sequences are LGHDT and YNNKEL (reference sequence). The CDR3 covers 17 residues. V gave up 4 bases and J gave up 0 bases, with 16 bases separating them. In DNA form, the CDR3 reads TGTGCCAGCAGCCGGTCAAACGACGGGTATAGCAATCAGCCCCAGCATTTT. Its protein is CASSRSNDGYSNQPQHF.

This clonotype was recorded a few times. V usage is TRBV5-6 and J usage is TRBJ1-1; TRBD1 is a possible D gene (5 bases). In germline, CDR1 is SGHDT, CDR2 YYEEEE. V gave up 2 bases and J gave up 3 bases, with 14 bases separating them. There are 15 residues in the CDR3. DNA for the CDR3: TGTGCCAGCAGCTTCCGGGGGTCGTTGGACACTGAAGCTTTCTTT. This translates into CASSFRGSLDTEAFF.

CDR3 nucleotides: TGCAGTGCTAACCCGGGACGGAGCTATGGCTACACCTTC. It specifies CSANPGRSYGYTF. V and J are TRBV20-1 and TRBJ1-2; perhaps TRBD1 as D (5 bases). Trimming shortened V by 4 bases and J by 4 bases, and 13 bases separated the two germline ends. Germline assignment: CDR1 DFQATT and CDR2 SNEGSKA (reference sequence). The CDR3 extends over 13 amino acids.